The source of this TCR beta chain is a study of T cell responses to AZD1222 COVID-19 vaccine. Notes on the study in general: The study reported that nearly half of spike-specific TCRs target unmutated variant regions. Clonal diversity may have been underestimated in mostly white British donors. Samples come after the peak T cell response, not at day 14.

In the case of this clone: As yet, its antigen is unknown.

Trimming removed 2 bases from V and 5 bases from J; junction bases left unmatched: 11. Per the germline V gene, CDR1 is SEHNR and CDR2 is FQNEAQ (reference sequence). The CDR3 is 16 amino acids. Generated by immunoSEQ multiplex PCR, the TCRdb table keeps only in-frame clones and is missing some. Of 85,000 to 110,000 clones in the sample, 88% were seen once. Specimen: peripheral blood, collected on day 0 of AZD1222 vaccination. V usage is TRBV7-9 and J usage is TRBJ1-1; 7 nucleotides match TRBD1. The clonotype originates from an adult in good health. CDR3 sequence (DNA): TGTGCCAGCAGCTTATACGGGCAGGGGGAAGAGACTGAAGCTTTCTTT. Encoded protein: CASSLYGQGEETEAFF.